The T cell receptor beta chain described here comes from a study of shared clonotypes between healthy human individuals. Turning to the study itself: Each donor's CD4 naive and CD4 memory cells filled three plates apiece, CD8 naive two, and CD8 memory one.

The CDR3 sequence is 19 residues long. V lost 5 bases to trimming and J lost 5 bases, with 28 bases between them. Per germline, CDR1 KGHSH and CDR2 LQKENI. Regarding this clone: Its antigen is undetermined.

Findings and limits, study-wide: Among donors, clonotype sharing was expected to be affected by sequencing depth. Generation probabilities were higher for clonotypes shared across all four sorted-subset donors than for unshared ones.

Every donor was a Caucasian adult from Nashville, Tennessee. Profiled with immunoSEQ multiplex PCR; TCRdb holds only in-frame clones, not every one. The sample records more than 2 million clones, roughly 94% being singletons. The sample taken for sequencing was naive CD4+ T cells sorted from blood. This sample's subset: CD45RA+ positively selected. This chain joins TRBV18 and TRBJ2-1; tentative D call: TRBD2 (8 bases). The receptor was isolated from a man in his late teens or twenties in good health. CDR3 amino acids: CASSSLTGTRTSGNNEQFF. DNA for the CDR3: TGTGCCAGCTCATCATTGACAGGGACACGAACTAGCGGTAACAATGAGCAGTTCTTC.